This entry concerns a single T cell receptor beta chain. These data are taken from a study of blood T cell repertoires in COVID-19. Across the study: Specimens from acute and convalescent COVID-19 originated in the United States, Italy and Spain. T cells, B-cell-depleted T cells, or PBMCs provided the cDNA or gDNA that served as material.

The CDR3 runs to 15 residues. The V and J ends lost 5 bases and 6 bases, in that order; junction bases with no gene match: 8. Germline lookup yields CDR1 SGHTA and CDR2 FQGNSA. Sequencing was performed with immunoSEQ multiplex PCR; in TCRdb, only in-frame clones are kept and a portion is missing. The sample shows 100,000 to 150,000 clones, more than 70% of them seen only once. This sequence was found in an elderly man with active or convalescent COVID-19. Material: peripheral blood. The chain recombines TRBV7-2 with TRBJ1-2; 11 bases are shared with TRBD1. CDR3 loop: CASSPRDRGVDGYTF. CDR3 nucleotide sequence: TGTGCCAGCAGCCCCCGGGACAGGGGGGTAGATGGCTACACCTTC.